A selection of T cell receptor beta chains follows, all from one sample in a study of cytomegalovirus exposure and HLA in healthy donors. Sequenced by immunoSEQ multiplex PCR; TCRdb stores in-frame clones only, minus some. This sample has hundreds of thousands of clones; about three quarters occur once, and the top ten carry roughly 2.6%. Source material: PBMCs. The receptors were sampled from a woman in her sixties or seventies in good health and CMV-seropositive. The CDR3 runs from the conserved cysteine through the conserved F or W. Fields, in order: V gene, clone size, CDR3 protein. The listing skips clone size in some rows; elsewhere it reads once, few, many or a size class.

TRBV5-1 | few | CASSLAPSTGDLNQPQHF
TRBV27 | . | CASSLRVDSYGYTF
TRBV10-3 | . | CAISEQGNTEAFF
TRBV30 | . | CAWSSGGTEAFF
TRBV30 | . | CAWNKLNTEAFF
TRBV5-5 | . | CASSLEFGGTTDTQYF
TRBV5-1 | . | CASSLGGAGFPYEQYF
TRBV18 | few | CASSPGVREPQHF
TRBV7-9 | once | CASRRSGGIGNEQFF
TRBV30 | once | CAWGQGANQPQHF
TRBV28 | . | CASSLNRGGNQPQHF
TRBV30 | . | CAWTEGATPTGGYTF
TRBV7-2 | . | CASSPSSSGAYNEQFF
TRBV27 | . | CAPKRGGSYEQYF
TRBV5-1 | . | CASSSYRDFNNEQFF
TRBV6-4 | . | CASSDRVDRGVAEAFF
TRBV21-1 | . | CASSRGQGNNEKLFF
TRBV7-7 | . | CASSAGGFTDTQYF
TRBV30 | . | CALDRPTGRVNTEAFF
TRBV7-9 | . | CASSHWRGSGANVLTF
TRBV6-6 | . | CASSYSRDSTNYGYTF
TRBV7-9 | few | CASSPLYEQYF
TRBV7-6 | . | CASSLASPSGSGREQYF
TRBV7-9 | . | CASTSGGYQETQYF
TRBV9 | . | CASSIGTGGRDEQYF
TRBV7-9 | once | CASSPGDRGSYEQYF
TRBV5-1 | . | CASSLGQINSPLHF
TRBV30 | . | CAWSRLTTNEKLFF
TRBV25-1 | few | CASREVYTDTQYF